This TCR beta chain derives from a study of cytomegalovirus exposure and HLA in healthy donors. Broader study findings: According to a subsequent analysis, TCR clusters from the first cohort were inclined to appear together in the 120 validation repertoires. Most TCRs appeared rarely, but some public TCRs recurred in many donors. Three CMV-associated chains proved CMV antigen-specific in vitro. The classifier, whose performance was assessed in both the original and validation cohorts, reportedly diagnosed cytomegalovirus status with high specificity and sensitivity.

CDR1 is MNHEY and CDR2 is SVGAGI in the germline V gene. The CDR3 has 15 amino acids. V lost 5 bases, J lost 7 bases, and 10 bases stayed unmatched. Repertoires were generated with immunoSEQ multiplex PCR, while TCRdb's copy carries only in-frame clones and drops some. The sample records 130,000 to 150,000 clones, about 87% being singletons. With regard to this clone: Its target is not known.

The sample comprised PBMCs. The chain links TRBV6-5 to TRBJ1-4; 7 bases are shared with TRBD1. The sequence derives from a woman younger than 45 in good health and CMV-seropositive. CDR3 residues: CASSQWTGGTEKLFF. CDR3 coding DNA: TGTGCCAGCAGTCAGTGGACAGGCGGTACTGAAAAACTGTTTTTT.